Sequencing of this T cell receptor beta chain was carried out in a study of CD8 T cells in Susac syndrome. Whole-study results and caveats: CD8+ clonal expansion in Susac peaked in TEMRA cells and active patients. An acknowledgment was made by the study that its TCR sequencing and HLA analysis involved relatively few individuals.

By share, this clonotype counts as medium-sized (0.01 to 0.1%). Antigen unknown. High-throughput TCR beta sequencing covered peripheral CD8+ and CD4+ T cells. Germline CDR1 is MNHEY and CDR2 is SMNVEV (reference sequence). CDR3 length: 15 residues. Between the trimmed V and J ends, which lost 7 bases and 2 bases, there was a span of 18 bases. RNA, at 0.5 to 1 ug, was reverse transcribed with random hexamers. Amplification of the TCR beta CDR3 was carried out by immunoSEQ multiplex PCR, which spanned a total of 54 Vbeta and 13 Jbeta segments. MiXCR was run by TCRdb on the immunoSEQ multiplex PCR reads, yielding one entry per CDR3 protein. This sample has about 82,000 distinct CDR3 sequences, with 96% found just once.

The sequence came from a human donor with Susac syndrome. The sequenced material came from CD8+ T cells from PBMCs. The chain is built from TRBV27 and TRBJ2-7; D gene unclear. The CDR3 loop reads CASTPIAGSPYEQYF. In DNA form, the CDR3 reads TGTGCCAGCACTCCCATCGCCGGGTCCCCCTACGAGCAGTACTTC.